These T cell receptor beta chains were read from a single sample in a study of blood T cell repertoires in COVID-19. Profiling relied on immunoSEQ multiplex PCR, and the TCRdb table lists in-frame clones only, not all of them. The repertoire holds roughly 180,000 clones, with 79% as singletons. Sequences were obtained from peripheral blood. The source of these receptors is a woman aged 55-69 years with COVID-19, enrolled during active disease. The CDR3 runs from the conserved cysteine through the conserved F or W. The order of the fields is V gene, CDR3 length, CDR3 protein.

TRBV20-1 | 15 | CSASSLAGAAETQYF
TRBV14 | 14 | CASSRDANLETQYF
TRBV7-6 | 16 | CASSSVGGGNSGELFF
TRBV27 | 17 | CASRNPRGSGNTGELFF
TRBV29-1 | 13 | CSVAGQGSYEQFF
TRBV7-8 | 16 | CASSQRRVAVVYEQYF
TRBV7-8 | 15 | CASSRATGNTGELFF
TRBV5-8 | 15 | CASSPRGTGNSPLHF
TRBV5-1 | 14 | CASSLAGFQETQYF
TRBV11-2 | 16 | CASSLGRQGTQETQYF
TRBV20-1 | 15 | CSASLDRGNNSPLHF
TRBV18 | 15 | CASSPPGQGNSPLHF
TRBV2 | 16 | CASSGDGQVNNQPQHF
TRBV4-3 | 14 | CASSQDSGNYGYTF
TRBV2 | 15 | CASRKDGTGGEKLFF
TRBV7-2 | 14 | CASSSGQSYNEQFF
TRBV5-1 | 13 | CASSSSGIYGYTF
TRBV11-3 | 14 | CASSPRQGDNEQFF